These 20 T cell receptor beta chains were sequenced from one sample in a study of T-cell reconstitution after alpha-beta-depleted transplantation in children. Unique molecular identifiers were incorporated during preparation of the TCRbeta library. TCRdb redid the calling of the PCR reads with MiXCR, one entry per CDR3 protein. This sample has roughly 490,000 distinct CDR3 sequences, with around 10% found just once. The input for sequencing was PBMCs, mostly from graft donor cells, taken 180 days after TCRalphabeta/CD19-depleted stem cell transplant. These receptor sequences come from a female patient aged 2-9 years who had a stem cell transplant for aplastic anemia, so the T cells may come from the graft donor.

The V call is TRBV27, the J call TRBJ2-1; 11 nucleotides agree with TRBD2. The CDR3 has 16 residues. With V trimmed by 5 bases and J by 9 bases, 12 bases remained unmatched. Germline V CDR1 and CDR2: MNHEY, SMNVEV (reference sequence). In DNA form, the CDR3 reads TGTGCCAGCAGTAAGGTAGCGGGAGGGCCTAGGGGTGAGCAGTTCTTC. It translates to CASSKVAGGPRGEQFF.

This clonotype was observed a few times. This sequence joins TRBV19 and TRBJ2-1; D perhaps matches TRBD2 (6 bases). Germline CDR1 reads LNHDA; CDR2 reads SQIVND (reference sequence). V was clipped by 5 bases and J by 5 bases, with 22 bases between them. This CDR3 contains 17 residues. The CDR3 sequence is CASSATPGLWGHNEQFF. The DNA for the CDR3 is TGTGCCAGTAGTGCCACTCCGGGACTCTGGGGCCACAATGAGCAGTTCTTC.

In this sample, this clonotype turned up many times. This chain joins TRBV5-4 and TRBJ2-1, with D maybe TRBD2 (6 bases). The CDR3 has 13 residues. V shed 3 bases and J shed 8 bases, with 12 bases lying between them. Germline CDR1 and CDR2: SGHNT and YYREEE (reference sequence). The CDR3 DNA follows: TGTGCCAGCAGCTGGGGCGGGGAGTATGAGCAGTTCTTC. It translates to CASSWGGEYEQFF. Full variable domain (missing parts from reference TRBV5-4 and TRBJ2-1): ETGVTQSPTHLIKTRGQQVTLRCSSQSGHNTVSWYQQALGQGPQFIFQYYREEENGRGNFPPRFSGLQFPNYSSELNVNALELDDSALYLCASSWGGEYEQFFGPGTRLTVL.

The rearrangement links TRBV29-1 to TRBJ2-5; no reliable D call. Germline assignment: CDR1 SQVTM and CDR2 ANQGSEA. The length of the CDR3 is 11 residues. Trimming cost V 5 bases and J 7 bases, with 11 bases left between them. The CDR3 region is CSVLRERTQYF. In nucleotides, the CDR3 is TGCAGCGTTTTGAGAGAGCGGACCCAGTACTTC.

V is TRBV5-1 and J is TRBJ2-1; 8 nucleotides align to TRBD1. The J segment lost 6 bases and the V segment lost 0 bases, leaving 8 bases of the junction unmatched. Germline loops: CDR1 SGHRS, CDR2 YFSETQ. CDR3 length: 16 amino acids. The CDR3 loop is CASSLARTGTGNEQFF. CDR3 nucleotides: TGCGCCAGCAGCTTGGCCCGGACAGGGACGGGCAATGAGCAGTTCTTC.

V and J are TRBV5-1 and TRBJ1-4; perhaps TRBD1 as D (6 bases). The V and J ends lost 4 bases and 7 bases respectively, with 20 bases between them. The germline V gene has CDR1 SGHRS and CDR2 YFSETQ. The CDR3 totals 16 residues. The CDR3 here is CASSEIPGHATEKLFF. Here the CDR3 DNA reads TGCGCCAGCAGCGAAATCCCGGGACACGCAACTGAAAAACTGTTTTTT.

The V gene is TRBV15, the J gene TRBJ2-7; no reliable D call. Germline CDR1 and CDR2: LNHNV and YYDKDF (reference sequence). This CDR3 is built from 12 residues. CDR3 sequence reads: CAASRDHYEQYV. The CDR3 nucleotides read TGTGCCGCCAGCAGAGATCACTACGAGCAGTACGTC.

The V and J genes are TRBV7-9 and TRBJ1-5; 8 nucleotides match TRBD1. V trimming: 5 bases; J trimming: 5 bases; junction bases outside the gene matches: 8. The CDR3 is 15 residues long. Germline V CDR1 and CDR2: SEHNR, FQNEAQ (reference sequence). CDR3 DNA sequence: TGTGCCAGCAGCCCCTGGACAGGGAGCGATCAGCCCCAGCATTTT. Encoded protein: CASSPWTGSDQPQHF.

This chain links TRBV7-9 with TRBJ2-7; 7 nucleotides match TRBD1. V lost 5 bases and J lost 4; bases outside the gene matches: 14. The CDR3 contains 16 residues. Germline V gene data show CDR1 as SEHNR and CDR2 as FQNEAQ (reference sequence). The CDR3 reads CASSPATGKDTYEQYF. In DNA, the CDR3 is TGTGCCAGCAGCCCGGCGACAGGGAAAGATACATACGAGCAGTACTTC.

V is TRBV14 and J is TRBJ1-1, with D uncertain. Germline V gene sequence: CDR1 SGHDN, CDR2 FVKESK. The CDR3 totals 17 residues. V dropped 0 bases and J dropped 0 bases, with 14 bases sitting between them. CDR3 region: CASSQEGGPVMNTEAFF. In nucleotides, the CDR3 is TGTGCCAGCAGCCAAGAGGGTGGACCGGTCATGAACACTGAAGCTTTCTTT.

This clonotype has a handful of counts. The CDR3 DNA reads as TGCAGTGCTAGAGATACCAGCGGGAGCTCCTACAATGAGCAGTTCTTC. This gives the protein CSARDTSGSSYNEQFF. The gene calls are TRBV20-1 and TRBJ2-1; 8 nucleotides align to TRBD2. The CDR3 is made up of 16 amino acids. Germline loops: CDR1 DFQATT, CDR2 SNEGSKA (reference sequence). J gave up 0 bases and V 0 bases, and 4 bases lay outside the gene matches.

V usage is TRBV7-2 and J usage is TRBJ2-7; a weak D match, TRBD2 (5 bases). The germline CDR1 and CDR2 sequences are SGHTA and FQGNSA. Trimming stripped 5 bases from V and 7 bases from J, with 24 bases between. This CDR3 is 16 amino acids long. CDR3: CASSQSWASARGEQYF. The CDR3 coding sequence is TGTGCCAGCAGCCAAAGTTGGGCGAGCGCCCGAGGGGAGCAGTACTTC.

Details on this clonotype: This may come from a read error, since a much larger clone is one base off. The rearrangement uses TRBV12-3 or TRBV12-4 and TRBJ2-1; D is possibly TRBD1 or TRBD2 (5 bases each). V dropped 7 bases and J dropped 7 bases, with 20 bases sitting between them. The CDR3 runs 15 residues. The CDR3 is CASTLVLGEGNEQFF. The CDR3 DNA follows: TGTGCCAGCACCCTTGTACTAGGGGAAGGAAATGAGCAGTTCTTC.

This clonotype appeared many times. The CDR3 DNA follows: TGTGCCAGCAGTGGACTAGTCCCCGGGGAGCTGTTTTTT. It is translated as CASSGLVPGELFF. This sequence joins TRBV25-1 and TRBJ2-2; tentative D call: TRBD2 (6 bases). Germline V CDR1 and CDR2: MGHDK, SYGVNS. The V end was cut by 4 bases, the J end by 6 bases, with 9 bases between. CDR3 size: 13 residues.

This chain uses TRBV7-2 with TRBJ1-4; 8 positions match TRBD1. CDR1 and CDR2 (germline): SGHTA, FQGNSA. Trimming at V came to 4 bases and at J to 9 bases, leaving 10 bases not matched to a gene. The CDR3 sequence is 15 residues long. The CDR3 DNA reads as TGTGCCAGCAGCTCGGAGGGGGACAGGAGCAAAAAACTGTTTTTT. Translated: CASSSEGDRSKKLFF.

The chain carries TRBV25-1 and TRBJ2-1, with a weak D call TRBD1 (6 bases). Germline V lookup: CDR1 MGHDK, CDR2 SYGVNS. CDR3 length: 17 residues. Trimming removed 4 bases from V and 0 bases from J, with 16 bases in between. This CDR3 reads CASSAYTDRSSYNEQFF. CDR3 DNA: TGTGCCAGCAGTGCGTACACGGACAGAAGCTCCTACAATGAGCAGTTCTTC.

This clonotype was detected only a few times. V usage is TRBV14 and J usage is TRBJ2-1; TRBD2 matches at 11 bases. Germline CDR1 is SGHDN and CDR2 is FVKESK. CDR3 length: 16 residues. The junction had 7 bases not matched to a gene; V was cut back by 5 bases and J by 4 bases. CDR3 nucleotides: TGTGCCAGCAGCGAACTAGCGGGAGATAAGTACAATGAGCAGTTCTTC. It is translated as CASSELAGDKYNEQFF.

The chain combines TRBV19 with TRBJ2-5; the D is unclear. This CDR3 has 16 residues. The V and J ends lost 6 bases and 2 bases respectively, with 19 bases between them. The germline CDR1 and CDR2 sequences are LNHDA and SQIVND (reference sequence). CDR3 DNA sequence: TGTGCCAGTAGACCTCGTATCGGTACGGGTCAAGAGACCCAGTACTTC. Protein product: CASRPRIGTGQETQYF.

This clonotype was seen more than once but under ten times. This chain uses TRBV2 with TRBJ2-2; D gene ambiguous. This CDR3 is 15 amino acids long. CDR1 SNHLY and CDR2 FYNNEI come from the germline V gene. V lost 8 bases to trimming and J lost 4 bases, with 17 bases between them. The DNA for the CDR3 is TGTGCCAGCGCGACCAAGACTCGCGGCACCGGGGAGCTGTTTTTT. Translated, it gives CASATKTRGTGELFF.

This clonotype was seen a handful of times. The CDR3 DNA follows: TGTGCCAGCAGTAAACTAGCGGGATGTGAGCAGTTCTTC. Translated: CASSKLAGCEQFF. This chain uses TRBV2 with TRBJ2-1; 10 nucleotides line up with TRBD2. The germline V gene has CDR1 SNHLY and CDR2 FYNNEI. The CDR3 consists of 13 residues. J was trimmed by 9 bases and V by 5 bases; bases with no gene match: 4.